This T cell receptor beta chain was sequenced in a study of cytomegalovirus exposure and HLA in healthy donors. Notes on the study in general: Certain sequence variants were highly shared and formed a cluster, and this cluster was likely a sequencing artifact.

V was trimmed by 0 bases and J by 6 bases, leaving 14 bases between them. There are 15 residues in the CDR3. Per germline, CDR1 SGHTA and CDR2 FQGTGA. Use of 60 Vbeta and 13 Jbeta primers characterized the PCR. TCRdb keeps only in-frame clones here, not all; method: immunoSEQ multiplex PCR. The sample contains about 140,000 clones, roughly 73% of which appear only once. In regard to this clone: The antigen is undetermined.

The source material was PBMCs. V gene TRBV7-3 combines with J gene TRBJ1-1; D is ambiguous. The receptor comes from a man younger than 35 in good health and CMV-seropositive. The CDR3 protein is CASSLTRAMGSEAFF. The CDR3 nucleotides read TGTGCCAGCAGCTTAACGAGGGCCATGGGGTCTGAAGCTTTCTTT. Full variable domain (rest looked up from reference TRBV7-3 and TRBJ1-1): GAGVSQTPSNKVTEKGKYVELRCDPISGHTALYWYRQSLGQGPEFLIYFQGTGAADDSGLPNDRFFAVRPEGSVSTLKIQRTERGDSAVYLCASSLTRAMGSEAFFGQGTRLTVV.